Listed below are T cell receptor beta chains from one sample, sequenced in a study of siplizumab effects on memory and regulatory T cells. Libraries were prepared by immunoSEQ multiplex PCR; TCRdb keeps only in-frame clonotypes and omits some of them. The sample includes some 100,000 clones, about 91% seen only once; the top ten take just over 2.5%. The sample taken for sequencing was CD4+ T cells sorted from blood. Every receptor here comes from a human donor in good health. Some clones in this sample may be carry-over from other donors' samples. CDR3s include the opening cysteine and the closing phenylalanine or tryptophan. Each record gives: clone size, V gene, CDR3 protein. Only some rows state a clone size, as once, few, many or a class for expanded clones.

- TRBV5-4 CASSYPGQRRETQYF
once TRBV4-1 CASRTSVTASSYEQYF
- TRBV6-5 CASNAGGGHEQYF
- TRBV7-9 CASSTDRAGNTIYF
- TRBV6-1 CASSEFPRYEQFF
- TRBV12-5 CASGPRVAGGQETQYF
once TRBV5-1 CASSLVFQGTDTQYF
- TRBV27 CASSLGMMNTGELFF
- TRBV19 CASSINVPSEQYF
- TRBV7-9 CASSLRGEQYF
few TRBV2 CASSSDLFPGELFF
- TRBV30 CAWSGQGMDEQYF
- TRBV28 CASSFDRAQETQYF
- TRBV28 CASSFPTSGRVLNSYEQYF
- TRBV29-1 CSVADRGTGNTIYF
- TRBV19 CASSILKQSSYNEQFF
- TRBV7-2 CASRTGVAENTEAFF
- TRBV6-1 CASSEIGVSSGRPSKNIQYF
once TRBV11-3 CASSFRSTGELFF
- TRBV6-5 CASSYVADTGELFF
few TRBV28 CASSLLAGSNQPQHF
once TRBV5-4 CASSRVAGNTGELFF
- TRBV7-6 CASSLRLATTSYNEQFF
- TRBV27 CASSLRGFSQPQHF
- TRBV6-1 CASRTMNTEAFF
- TRBV19 CASSNPGGQKQETQYF